The rows below give T cell receptor beta chains drawn from one sample of a study of neurological immune-mediated disorders. TCRdb recomputed calls from the 5' RACE reads with MiXCR, one row per CDR3 protein. Of some 50,000 distinct CDR3 sequences in the sample, 16% are singletons; the top ten hold roughly 4.4%. The sample taken for sequencing was PBMCs. These receptors were obtained from a man aged 55 to 70 in good health. Each CDR3 is given with its conserved first and last residue. A D gene is named only where the DNA matches it firmly. The listing skips clone size in some rows; elsewhere it reads once, few, many or a size class.

D gene | J gene | V gene | clone size | CDR3 protein | CDR3 DNA
- | TRBJ1-1 | TRBV6-5 | many | CASSYEITDTEAFF | TGTGCCAGCAGTTACGAGATTACGGACACTGAAGCTTTCTTT
TRBD1 | TRBJ2-3 | TRBV5-1 | many | CASSGTGSGTDTQYF | TGCGCCAGCAGCGGGACAGGCTCGGGCACAGATACGCAGTATTTT
TRBD2 | TRBJ2-7 | TRBV6-5 | many | CASSYAFLAGVTYEQYF | TGTGCCAGCAGTTACGCCTTTTTAGCGGGAGTTACCTACGAGCAGTACTTC
TRBD2 | TRBJ2-3 | TRBV5-1 | many | CASSPQGAGDGADTQYF | TGCGCCAGCAGCCCCCAGGGAGCGGGAGATGGGGCAGATACGCAGTATTTT
TRBD2 | TRBJ2-1 | TRBV27 | many | CASSLYSGSYEQFF | TGTGCCAGCAGTCTTTATAGCGGGAGCTATGAGCAGTTCTTC
TRBD2 | TRBJ2-7 | TRBV12-3/TRBV12-4 | - | CASSRGTSGEQYF | TGTGCCAGCAGTCGCGGGACTAGCGGCGAGCAGTACTTC
- | TRBJ2-3 | TRBV5-1 | many | CASSQDSRTDTQYF | TGCGCCAGCAGCCAAGACTCTCGCACAGATACGCAGTATTTT
- | TRBJ1-5 | TRBV12-3/TRBV12-4 | - | CASSWQGWQPQHF | TGTGCCAGCAGTTGGCAGGGATGGCAGCCCCAGCATTTT
TRBD1 | TRBJ2-5 | TRBV28 | - | CAITGGEETQYF | TGTGCCATCACAGGGGGAGAAGAGACCCAGTACTTC
TRBD2 | TRBJ2-3 | TRBV20-1 | many | CSARVRTSGRWTQYF | TGCAGTGCTAGAGTCCGGACTAGCGGCCGTTGGACGCAGTATTTT
TRBD2 | TRBJ2-5 | TRBV11-3 | few | CASSPGTSGWGVETQYF | TGTGCCAGCAGCCCGGGGACTAGCGGGTGGGGTGTGGAGACCCAGTACTTC
TRBD2 | TRBJ2-7 | TRBV2 | - | CASNWGGAYEQYF | TGTGCCAGCAATTGGGGGGGAGCCTACGAGCAGTACTTC
TRBD1 | TRBJ2-7 | TRBV13 | few | CASSFLGTGPYEQYF | TGTGCCAGCAGCTTTCTTGGGACAGGACCCTACGAGCAGTACTTC
TRBD2 | TRBJ2-1 | TRBV6-6 | many | CASSFTSASGGEQFF | TGTGCCAGCAGTTTCACTAGCGCCTCGGGGGGTGAGCAGTTCTTC
- | TRBJ1-4 | TRBV5-1 | many | CASSLAPYPATNEKLFF | TGCGCCAGCAGCTTGGCACCGTACCCAGCAACTAATGAAAAACTGTTTTTT
TRBD1 | TRBJ2-1 | TRBV7-2 | many | CASSPDREPYNEQFF | TGTGCCAGCAGCCCGGACAGGGAACCCTACAATGAGCAGTTCTTC
TRBD1 | TRBJ2-1 | TRBV15 | many | CATSGWTGDNEQFF | TGTGCCACCAGCGGATGGACAGGGGACAATGAGCAGTTCTTC
- | TRBJ2-7 | TRBV5-1 | many | CASSLGLQGFNYEQYF | TGCGCCAGCAGCTTGGGCCTACAGGGTTTCAACTACGAGCAGTACTTC
TRBD2 | TRBJ2-1 | TRBV29-1 | many | CSVASGRADNEQFF | TGCAGCGTAGCTAGCGGGAGGGCCGACAATGAGCAGTTCTTC
TRBD2 | TRBJ2-2 | TRBV3-1 | many | CASSRPSGRSGELFF | TGTGCCAGCAGCCGTCCCAGCGGGAGGTCCGGGGAGCTGTTTTTT
- | TRBJ2-3 | TRBV6-4 | many | CASSEGLSSTDTQYF | TGTGCCAGCAGTGAGGGACTTTCTAGCACAGATACGCAGTATTTT
TRBD2 | TRBJ2-7 | TRBV29-1 | many | CSVFAGGAYEQYF | TGCAGCGTCTTTGCGGGAGGTGCATACGAGCAGTACTTC
TRBD1 | TRBJ2-7 | TRBV7-8 | many | CASSKLTGGPTGEQYF | TGTGCCAGCAGCAAACTGACAGGGGGCCCTACCGGCGAGCAGTACTTC
- | TRBJ2-1 | TRBV28 | many | CASSLNDLFNEQFF | TGTGCCAGCAGTTTAAACGACCTTTTCAATGAGCAGTTCTTC
- | TRBJ2-3 | TRBV11-2 | many | CASSPIRADTQYF | TGTGCCAGCAGCCCGATACGCGCAGATACGCAGTATTTT